Described below is a single T cell receptor beta chain sequence and its context. CDR3 size: 14 residues. Trimming pared 2 bases from V and 5 bases from J, leaving 13 bases between. Per germline, CDR1 LGHDT and CDR2 YNNKEL (reference sequence). The source of the sample is a study of blood T cell repertoires in COVID-19. For the study at large: Spain, Italy and the United States supplied samples that represented acute and convalescent COVID-19.

Authors' data handling: Amplification of reference gene primers was used by the study to estimate nucleated cell counts. TCRdb's table, derived via immunoSEQ multiplex PCR, lists solely in-frame clones and lacks some. V and J calls and clone size come straight from that table; D and trimming were deduced from the DNA. There are 150,000 to 250,000 clones in the sample; more than 75% occur only once, and under 7% lies in the top ten. This TCR was sampled from a woman between 40 and 50 years old with COVID-19, enrolled during active disease. The chain combines TRBV3-1 (or the pseudogene TRBV3-2) with TRBJ2-7, with D tentatively TRBD1 (5 bases). The sample comprised peripheral blood. The CDR3 DNA follows: TGTGCCAGCAGCCAACCCCCCGCAGGGAACGAGCAGTACTTC. Encoded protein: CASSQPPAGNEQYF.